This T cell receptor (beta chain) was identified in a study of PD-1 blockade in mismatch repair-deficient tumors. Turning to this clone: Its antigen is still unknown.

Findings of the study overall: Tumor-resident clones, often absent from pretreatment blood, expanded after pembrolizumab and then contracted.

PCR or immunohistochemistry showed mismatch repair deficiency in every enrolled patient. Only in-frame clones appear in the TCRdb table, and some are missing; sequencing was by immunoSEQ multiplex PCR. The sample consists of about 100,000 clones, 82% of them appearing once. Germline values: CDR1 SGHRS, CDR2 YFSETQ. With 5 bases clipped from V and 0 bases from J, the junction kept 4 bases outside the gene matches. This CDR3 contains 15 residues. The TCR sequence derives from an adult with mismatch repair-deficient cancer. The source material was peripheral blood, sampled approximately 8 months after starting pembrolizumab. This chain joins TRBV5-1 and TRBJ2-1, with TRBD2 matching over 8 bases. CDR3 sequence: CASSLTSVSYNEQFF. CDR3 DNA sequence: TGCGCCAGCAGTTTGACTAGCGTCTCCTACAATGAGCAGTTCTTC.